These 27 T cell receptor beta chains were all obtained from the same sample, sequenced in a study of blood T cell repertoires in COVID-19. The protocol was immunoSEQ multiplex PCR, while the TCRdb copy is restricted to in-frame clones and leaves out a portion. Counted here are approximately 210,000 clones, about 88% occurring once; the ten biggest clones make up roughly 5%. The material sequenced was peripheral blood. The source is a woman between 35 and 50 years old with acute or convalescent COVID-19.

The rearrangement uses TRBV6-5 and TRBJ1-2; TRBD1 might be the D (5 bases). This CDR3 is 13 amino acids long. From germline, CDR1 is MNHEY and CDR2 SVGAGI. V was shortened by 6 bases and J by 5 bases, with 13 bases between the two germline ends. CDR3 residues: CASSLSGGYGYTF. DNA for the CDR3: TGTGCCAGCAGCCTGAGCGGGGGGTATGGCTACACCTTC.

The J gene is TRBJ1-4, the V gene TRBV25-1; possible D gene TRBD1, 6 bases. Germline loops: CDR1 MGHDK, CDR2 SYGVNS. CDR3 length: 16 amino acids. V shed 4 bases and J shed 7 bases, with 19 bases lying between them. The CDR3 is CASSAAAGGVPEKLFF. The CDR3 region has the DNA TGTGCCAGCAGTGCCGCCGCGGGGGGCGTACCTGAAAAACTGTTTTTT.

The chain recombines TRBV3-1 (or the pseudogene TRBV3-2) with TRBJ2-1; no reliable D call. Between the trimmed V and J ends, which lost 1 base and 6 bases, there was a span of 4 bases. CDR1 is LGHDT and CDR2 is YNNKEL in the germline V gene (reference sequence). The CDR3 loop spans 12 amino acids. The CDR3 region has the DNA TGTGCCAGCAGCCAAGTGAGCAATGAGCAGTTCTTC. As protein: CASSQVSNEQFF.

The chain uses TRBV3-1 (or the pseudogene TRBV3-2) and TRBJ2-1; 9 bases match TRBD2. V lost 5 bases, J lost 4 bases, and 6 bases stayed unmatched. Germline V gene lookup returns CDR1 LGHDT and CDR2 YNNKEL (reference sequence). The CDR3 has 15 amino acids. This chain's CDR3 is CASSYTTSGYNEQFF. In nucleotides, the CDR3 is TGTGCCAGCAGCTACACGACTAGCGGTTACAATGAGCAGTTCTTC.

The J gene is TRBJ1-3, the V gene TRBV6-5; 9 nucleotides line up with TRBD1. V lost 5 bases to trimming and J lost 3 bases; unmatched junction nucleotides: 2. There are 14 residues in the CDR3. Per the germline V gene, CDR1 is MNHEY and CDR2 is SVGAGI. CDR3 protein: CASSRTGDGNTIYF. In DNA form, the CDR3 reads TGTGCCAGCAGTCGGACAGGGGATGGAAACACCATATATTTT.

The V call is TRBV7-9, the J call TRBJ1-3; weak D call: TRBD1 (6 bases). CDR1 SEHNR and CDR2 FQNEAQ come from the germline V gene (reference sequence). CDR3 length: 14 residues. Trimming left V 5 bases short and J 4 bases short, with 12 bases between. DNA for the CDR3: TGTGCCAGCAGCCACACAGGGTCCGGAAACACCATATATTTT. This gives the protein CASSHTGSGNTIYF.

This clone was counted once. This chain connects TRBV6-6 to TRBJ1-5; 8 nucleotides agree with TRBD1. CDR1 MNHNY and CDR2 SVGAGI come from the germline V gene (reference sequence). With 6 bases clipped from V and 4 bases from J, the junction kept 5 bases outside the gene matches. This CDR3 has 14 amino acids. The CDR3 reads CASSGQGRNQPQHF. Here the CDR3 DNA reads TGTGCCAGCAGCGGACAGGGCCGAAATCAGCCCCAGCATTTT.

This chain joins TRBV18 and TRBJ2-1; 9 bases map to TRBD2. Germline V lookup: CDR1 KGHSH, CDR2 LQKENI. The CDR3 has 17 amino acids. Germline trimming cut 0 bases from V and 5 bases from J; bases unmatched to any gene: 8. The CDR3 loop is CASSPPSSRGGDNEQFF. In nucleotides, the CDR3 is TGTGCCAGCTCACCACCGAGTTCGCGGGGGGGTGACAATGAGCAGTTCTTC.

The chain couples TRBV30 to TRBJ1-2, with D hard to call. The CDR3 consists of 14 residues. Deletions cut 0 bases from V and 1 base from J, with 9 bases between. Germline values: CDR1 GTSNPN, CDR2 SVGIG (reference sequence). The CDR3 loop is CAWSVGRVNYGYTF. The CDR3 DNA is TGTGCCTGGAGTGTCGGGCGGGTTAACTATGGCTACACCTTC.

The CDR3 loop is CAISESTGQAGTDTQYF. The CDR3 DNA is TGTGCCATCAGTGAGTCGACTGGCCAGGCGGGGACAGATACGCAGTATTTT. The V and J genes are TRBV10-3 and TRBJ2-3; weak D call: TRBD2 (6 bases). Germline lookup yields CDR1 ENHRY and CDR2 SYGVKD. Trimming took 0 bases from V and 3 from J, leaving 16 bases between them. The CDR3 is 17 residues long.

V is TRBV2 and J is TRBJ1-2; D not resolved. CDR3 size: 11 residues. Between the trimmed V and J ends, which lost 7 bases and 4 bases, there was a span of 7 bases. Germline V gives CDR1 SNHLY, CDR2 FYNNEI. The CDR3 sequence: CASIRSYGYTF. CDR3 in DNA: TGTGCCAGCATCCGGTCCTATGGCTACACCTTC. Complete variable domain (other parts from reference TRBV2 and TRBJ1-2): EPEVTQTPSHQVTQMGQEVILRCVPISNHLYFYWYRQILGQKVEFLVSFYNNEISEKSEIFDDQFSVERPDGSNFTLKIRSTKLEDSAMYFCASIRSYGYTFGSGTRLTVV.

This clone was observed once. This sequence joins TRBV7-8 and TRBJ1-6; weak D call: TRBD1 (6 bases). The ends were cut back, 5 bases at V and 4 bases at J, with 18 bases in the middle. Germline V CDR1 and CDR2: SGHVS, FQNEAQ. The CDR3 is made up of 17 amino acids. CDR3 in DNA: TGTGCCAGCAGCCCCTGGACAGACGAATATTATAATTCACCCCTCCACTTT. It is translated as CASSPWTDEYYNSPLHF.

The J gene is TRBJ1-2, the V gene TRBV6-1, with D unclear. Germline V gives CDR1 MNHNS, CDR2 SASEGT. This CDR3 is built from 12 residues. Trimming shortened V by 3 bases and J by 4 bases, and 6 bases separated the two germline ends. The CDR3 DNA follows: TGTGCCAGCAGTGAGGGCTCCTATGGCTACACCTTC. Translation: CASSEGSYGYTF.

The CDR3 protein is CASSRLTYNYEQYV. In DNA form, the CDR3 reads TGTGCCAGCAGCAGGCTGACATACAACTACGAGCAGTACGTC. V usage is TRBV5-4 and J usage is TRBJ2-7, with D hard to call. Per the germline V gene, CDR1 is SGHNT and CDR2 is YYREEE (reference sequence). The CDR3 is 14 residues long. V lost 4 bases and J 3 bases, leaving 14 bases between the germline ends.

The chain employs TRBV5-1 and TRBJ1-1; D not certain. CDR3 size: 14 residues. The germline V gene encodes CDR1 SGHRS and CDR2 YFSETQ. V shed 0 bases and J shed 0 bases, with 6 bases lying between them. The DNA of the CDR3 is TGCGCCAGCAGCTTGGCCTCGGTGAACACTGAAGCTTTCTTT. Its translation: CASSLASVNTEAFF.

J is TRBJ1-3 and V is TRBV18; 7 bases map to TRBD1. After removal of 3 bases from V and 3 bases from J, the junction contained 8 bases not matched to a gene. Germline-derived CDR1 and CDR2 are KGHSH and LQKENI. The CDR3 runs to 16 residues. The CDR3 region has the DNA TGTGCCAGCTCACCGCCCCAGGGGGGCGGTGGAAACACCATATATTTT. Translating it yields CASSPPQGGGGNTIYF.

The rearrangement links TRBV6-5 to TRBJ2-1; the match to TRBD2 covers 7 bases. This CDR3 comprises 16 residues. Unmatched junction bases numbered 16, after V lost 4 bases and J lost 10 bases. Germline loops: CDR1 MNHEY, CDR2 SVGAGI. The CDR3 DNA reads TGTGCCAGCAGTTTTCGGCCGGGGACTAAAGTTGGAGAGCAGTTCTTC. Amino acid sequence: CASSFRPGTKVGEQFF.

The chain carries TRBV19 and TRBJ2-2, with 12 positions matching TRBD1. CDR1 LNHDA and CDR2 SQIVND come from the germline V gene (reference sequence). The CDR3 has 19 residues. Germline trimming cut 0 bases from V and 6 bases from J; bases unmatched to any gene: 11. CDR3 sequence: CASSIEWAGQGARAGELFF. Written as DNA, the CDR3 is TGTGCCAGTAGTATAGAGTGGGCGGGACAGGGGGCAAGAGCCGGGGAGCTGTTTTTT. The complete variable domain, with remaining parts taken from reference TRBV19 and TRBJ2-2, reads DGGITQSPKYLFRKEGQNVTLSCEQNLNHDAMYWYRQDPGQGLRLIYYSQIVNDFQKGDIAEGYSVSREKKESFPLTVTSAQKNPTAFYLCASSIEWAGQGARAGELFFGEGSRLTVL.

The chain carries TRBV4-2 and TRBJ1-1, with D hard to call. Deletions cut 0 bases from V and 1 base from J, with 6 bases between. The CDR3 totals 14 residues. Germline CDR1 is LGHNA and CDR2 is YNFKEQ. This CDR3 is CASSQDLGNTEAFF. The CDR3 DNA sequence: TGTGCCAGCAGCCAAGATCTCGGGAACACTGAAGCTTTCTTT.

This clone was observed a few times. This sequence joins TRBV3-1 (or the pseudogene TRBV3-2) and TRBJ2-7; D may be TRBD2 (6 bases). The CDR3 is made up of 16 amino acids. The V and J ends lost 4 bases and 0 bases respectively, with 16 bases between them. Germline loops: CDR1 LGHDT, CDR2 YNNKEL (reference sequence). CDR3 sequence: CASSPWLEGPSYEQYV. The CDR3 DNA reads as TGTGCCAGCAGCCCATGGTTGGAGGGGCCCTCCTACGAGCAGTACGTC.

The chain recombines TRBV11-2 with TRBJ1-5, with 10 bases identical to TRBD1. CDR3 size: 15 residues. The ends lost 4 bases at V and 6 bases at J; junction bases unmatched: 6. Germline lookup yields CDR1 SGHAT and CDR2 FQNNGV. CDR3 region: CASSSTGGEGQPQHF. The CDR3 coding sequence is TGTGCCAGCAGCTCGACAGGGGGCGAGGGTCAGCCCCAGCATTTT.

This chain links TRBV10-3 with TRBJ1-1; the match to TRBD1 covers 7 bases. V dropped 6 bases and J dropped 4; count of bases not matched to a gene: 8. Germline CDR1 is ENHRY and CDR2 is SYGVKD. This CDR3 spans 14 amino acids. The DNA of the CDR3 is TGTGCCATCAGCTCGACAGGGTGGGGCACTGAAGCTTTCTTT. It codes for CAISSTGWGTEAFF.

The chain links TRBV2 to TRBJ1-1, with TRBD1 identical over 8 bases. This CDR3 has 14 residues. V trimming: 7 bases; J trimming: 5 bases; junction bases outside the gene matches: 9. Germline CDR1 is SNHLY and CDR2 is FYNNEI. For the CDR3, the DNA is TGTGCCAGCATCAGGGGGCGGATGGGAACTGAAGCTTTCTTT. Encoded protein: CASIRGRMGTEAFF.

This sequence joins TRBV6-6 and TRBJ1-3, with TRBD1 matching 8 bases. V lost 5 bases to trimming and J lost 0 bases; unmatched junction nucleotides: 6. This CDR3 has 16 amino acids. CDR1 and CDR2 from the germline V gene are MNHNY and SVGAGI (reference sequence). This CDR3 reads CASSPLDRVSGNTIYF. For the CDR3, the DNA is TGTGCCAGCAGTCCTTTGGACAGGGTCTCTGGAAACACCATATATTTT.

The V and J genes are TRBV5-6 and TRBJ2-5; the match to TRBD2 covers 10 bases. Trimming at V came to 3 bases and at J to 2 bases, leaving 7 bases not matched to a gene. CDR1 is SGHDT and CDR2 is YYEEEE in the germline V gene. The CDR3 sequence is 16 residues long. The CDR3 DNA is TGTGCCAGCAGCTCGCCGGGACTAGCGACACAAGAGACCCAGTACTTC. Its translation: CASSSPGLATQETQYF.

This clone was seen a single time. This chain connects TRBV11-2 to TRBJ1-1, with TRBD1 as a possible D gene (6 bases). CDR1 and CDR2 from the germline V gene are SGHAT and FQNNGV. Trimming took off 5 bases at V and 1 base at J, with 14 bases between the two ends. This CDR3 is built from 15 residues. CDR3 region: CASSPLLGGNTEAFF. The CDR3 DNA sequence: TGTGCCAGCAGCCCCCTTCTAGGGGGGAACACTGAAGCTTTCTTT.

V usage is TRBV5-1 and J usage is TRBJ1-2; D is possibly TRBD1 (6 bases). The CDR3 runs to 15 residues. The V end was cut by 2 bases, the J end by 3 bases, with 14 bases between. Germline CDR1 and CDR2: SGHRS and YFSETQ. The DNA of the CDR3 is TGCGCCAGCAGCTTCACAGGGAGTATTGACTATGGCTACACCTTC. Translation: CASSFTGSIDYGYTF.